The sample holds one count of the clone carrying this T cell receptor beta chain. The data were obtained in a study of T cell changes during pregnancy in multiple sclerosis. TCRdb keeps only in-frame clones here, not all; method: immunoSEQ multiplex PCR. This sample has over 40,000 clones, with around 90% found just once. Per germline, CDR1 SGHVS and CDR2 FQNEAQ. This CDR3 region has 15 residues. V shed 1 base and J 3 bases; nucleotides not matched to a gene: 5. V usage is TRBV7-8 and J usage is TRBJ2-7, with TRBD2 matching 8 bases. The receptor was isolated from a female donor with multiple sclerosis, enrolled in a pregnancy study. The material was CD4+ T cells from peripheral blood mononuclear cells, obtained in the second trimester of pregnancy. This CDR3 is CASSLDSGGGYEQYF. The CDR3 bases are TGTGCCAGCAGCTTAGATTCGGGGGGGGGCTACGAGCAGTACTTC. Using reference TRBV7-8 and TRBJ2-7 for the parts outside the CDR3, the full variable domain is GAGVSQSPRYKVAKRGQDVALRCDPISGHVSLFWYQQALGQGPEFLTYFQNEAQLDKSGLPSDRFFAERPEGSVSTLKIQRTQQEDSAVYLCASSLDSGGGYEQYFGPGTRLTVT.